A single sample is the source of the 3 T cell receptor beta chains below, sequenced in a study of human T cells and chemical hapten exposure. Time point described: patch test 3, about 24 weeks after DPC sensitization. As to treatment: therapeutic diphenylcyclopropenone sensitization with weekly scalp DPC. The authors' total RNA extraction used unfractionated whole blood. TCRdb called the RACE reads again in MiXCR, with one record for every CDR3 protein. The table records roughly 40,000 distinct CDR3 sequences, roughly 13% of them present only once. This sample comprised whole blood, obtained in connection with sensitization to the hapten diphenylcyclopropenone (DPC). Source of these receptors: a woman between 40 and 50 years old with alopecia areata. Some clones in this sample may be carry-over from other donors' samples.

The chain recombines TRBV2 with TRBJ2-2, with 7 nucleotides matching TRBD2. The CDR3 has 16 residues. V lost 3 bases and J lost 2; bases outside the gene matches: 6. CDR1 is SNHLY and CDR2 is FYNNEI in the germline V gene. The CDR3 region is CASSDRGLPNTGELFF. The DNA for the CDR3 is TGTGCCAGCAGTGACCGGGGACTACCAAACACCGGGGAGCTGTTTTTT.

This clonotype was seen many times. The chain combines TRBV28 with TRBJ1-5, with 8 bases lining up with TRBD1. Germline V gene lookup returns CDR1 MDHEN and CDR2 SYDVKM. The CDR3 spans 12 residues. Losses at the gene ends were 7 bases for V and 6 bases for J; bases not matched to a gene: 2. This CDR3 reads CASIQGVQPQHF. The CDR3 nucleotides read TGTGCCAGCATACAGGGGGTTCAGCCCCAGCATTTT.

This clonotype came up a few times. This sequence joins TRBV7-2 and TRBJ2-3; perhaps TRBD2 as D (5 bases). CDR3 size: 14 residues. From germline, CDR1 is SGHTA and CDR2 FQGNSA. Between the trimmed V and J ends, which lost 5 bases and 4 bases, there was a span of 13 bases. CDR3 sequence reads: CASSPGPSPDTQYF. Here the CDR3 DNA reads TGTGCCAGCAGCCCAGGCCCTAGCCCAGATACGCAGTATTTT.